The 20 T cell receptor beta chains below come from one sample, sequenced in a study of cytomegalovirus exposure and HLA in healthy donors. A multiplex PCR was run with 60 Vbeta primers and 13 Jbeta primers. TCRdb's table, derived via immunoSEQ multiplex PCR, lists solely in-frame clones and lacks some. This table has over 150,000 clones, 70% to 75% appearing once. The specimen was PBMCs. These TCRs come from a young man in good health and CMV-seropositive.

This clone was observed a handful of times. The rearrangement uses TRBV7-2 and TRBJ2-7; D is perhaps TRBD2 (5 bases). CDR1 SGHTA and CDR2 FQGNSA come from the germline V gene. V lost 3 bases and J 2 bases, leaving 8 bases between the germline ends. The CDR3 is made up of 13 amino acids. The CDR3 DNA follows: TGTGCCAGCAGCTTCTCCGGGGCCTACGAGCAGTACTTC. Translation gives CASSFSGAYEQYF.

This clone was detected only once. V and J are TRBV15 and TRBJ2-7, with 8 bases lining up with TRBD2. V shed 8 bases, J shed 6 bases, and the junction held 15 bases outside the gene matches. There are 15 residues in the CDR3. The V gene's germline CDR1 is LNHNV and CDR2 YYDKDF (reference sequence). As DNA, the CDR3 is TGTGCCACCGCTACCACCGGGGGGGGATCGGGCGAGCAGTACTTC. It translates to CATATTGGGSGEQYF.

DNA for the CDR3: TGTGCCAGCAGCTTAGTCGGGACTAGCGGGAGGAACGAGCAGTACTTC. It translates to CASSLVGTSGRNEQYF. The chain is built from TRBV7-2 and TRBJ2-7, with 15 positions matching TRBD2. Germline V gene data show CDR1 as SGHTA and CDR2 as FQGNSA. The CDR3 is 16 amino acids. Trimming removed 1 base from V and 5 bases from J; junction bases left unmatched: 3. The entire variable domain, with the rest obtained from reference TRBV7-2 and TRBJ2-7, is as follows: GAGVSQSPSNKVTEKGKDVELRCDPISGHTALYWYRQSLGQGLEFLIYFQGNSAPDKSGLPSDRFSAERTGGSVSTLTIQRTQQEDSAVYLCASSLVGTSGRNEQYFGPGTRLTVT.

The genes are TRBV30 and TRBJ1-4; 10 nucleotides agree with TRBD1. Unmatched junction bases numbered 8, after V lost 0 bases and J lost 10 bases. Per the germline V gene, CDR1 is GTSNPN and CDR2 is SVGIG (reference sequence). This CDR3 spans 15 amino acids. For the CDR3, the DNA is TGTGCCTGGAGTGTGAGGACAGGGGGTTACGTAAAACTGTTTTTT. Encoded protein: CAWSVRTGGYVKLFF.

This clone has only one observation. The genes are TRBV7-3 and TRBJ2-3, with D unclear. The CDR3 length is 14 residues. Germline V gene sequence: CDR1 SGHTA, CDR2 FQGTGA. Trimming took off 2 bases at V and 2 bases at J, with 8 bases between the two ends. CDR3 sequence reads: CASSLGRYTDTQYF. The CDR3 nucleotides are TGTGCCAGCAGCTTAGGCAGGTACACAGATACGCAGTATTTT.

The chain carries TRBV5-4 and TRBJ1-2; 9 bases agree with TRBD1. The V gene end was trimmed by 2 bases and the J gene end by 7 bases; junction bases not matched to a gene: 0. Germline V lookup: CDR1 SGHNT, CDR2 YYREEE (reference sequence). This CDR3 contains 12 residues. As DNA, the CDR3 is TGTGCCAGCAGCTTACAGGGGGCTGGCTACACCTTC. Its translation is CASSLQGAGYTF.

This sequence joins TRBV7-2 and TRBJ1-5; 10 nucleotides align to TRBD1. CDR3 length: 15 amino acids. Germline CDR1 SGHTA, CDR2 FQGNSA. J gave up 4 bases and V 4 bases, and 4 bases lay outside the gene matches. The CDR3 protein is CASSWGQGRNQPQHF. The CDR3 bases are TGTGCCAGCAGCTGGGGACAGGGGAGGAATCAGCCCCAGCATTTT.

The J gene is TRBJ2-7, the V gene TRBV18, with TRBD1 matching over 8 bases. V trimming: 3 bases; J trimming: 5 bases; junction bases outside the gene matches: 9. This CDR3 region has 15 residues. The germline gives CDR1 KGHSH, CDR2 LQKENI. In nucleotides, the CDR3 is TGTGCCAGCTCACCGCGGACAGGGCCATGGGACGAGCAGTACTTC. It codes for CASSPRTGPWDEQYF. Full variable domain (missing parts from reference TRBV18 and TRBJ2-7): NAGVMQNPRHLVRRRGQEARLRCSPMKGHSHVYWYRQLPEEGLKFMVYLQKENIIDESGMPKERFSAEFPKEGPSILRIQQVVRGDSAAYFCASSPRTGPWDEQYFGPGTRLTVT.

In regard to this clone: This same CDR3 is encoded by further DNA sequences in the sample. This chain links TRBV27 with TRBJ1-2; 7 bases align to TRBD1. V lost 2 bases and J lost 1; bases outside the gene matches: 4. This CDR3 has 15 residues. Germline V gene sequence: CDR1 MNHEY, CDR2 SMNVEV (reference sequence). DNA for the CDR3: TGTGCCAGCAGTTTAGGGCAGGGGGGTAACTATGGCTACACCTTC. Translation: CASSLGQGGNYGYTF.

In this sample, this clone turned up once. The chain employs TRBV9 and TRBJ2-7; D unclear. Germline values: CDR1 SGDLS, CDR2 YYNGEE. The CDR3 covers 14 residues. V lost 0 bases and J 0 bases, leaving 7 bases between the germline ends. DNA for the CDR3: TGTGCCAGCAGCGTAGATGGCCGCTCCTACGAGCAGTACTTC. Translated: CASSVDGRSYEQYF. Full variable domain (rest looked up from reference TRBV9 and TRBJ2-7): DSGVTQTPKHLITATGQRVTLRCSPRSGDLSVYWYQQSLDQGLQFLIQYYNGEERAKGNILERFSAQQFPDLHSELNLSSLELGDSALYFCASSVDGRSYEQYFGPGTRLTVT.

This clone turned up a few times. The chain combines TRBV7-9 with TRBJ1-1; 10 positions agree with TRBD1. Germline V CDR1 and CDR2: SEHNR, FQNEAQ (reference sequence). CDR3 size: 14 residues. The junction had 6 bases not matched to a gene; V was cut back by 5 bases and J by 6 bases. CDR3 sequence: CASSPRQGAPEAFF. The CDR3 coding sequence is TGTGCCAGCAGCCCCCGACAGGGGGCTCCTGAAGCTTTCTTT.

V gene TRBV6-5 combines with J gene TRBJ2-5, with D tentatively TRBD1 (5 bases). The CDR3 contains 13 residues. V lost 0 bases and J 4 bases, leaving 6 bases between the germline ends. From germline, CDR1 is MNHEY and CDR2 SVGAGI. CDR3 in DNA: TGTGCCAGCAGTTACTCGCAGGGAGAGACCCAGTACTTC. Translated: CASSYSQGETQYF.

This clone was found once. The CDR3 DNA sequence: TGTGCCAGCGGTGTATTCGGAGGTGGGAACACTGAAGCTTTCTTT. Protein product: CASGVFGGGNTEAFF. The chain combines TRBV7-9 with TRBJ1-1; the D is unclear. Deletions cut 8 bases from V and 1 base from J, with 17 bases between. Germline values: CDR1 SEHNR, CDR2 FQNEAQ (reference sequence). CDR3 size: 15 residues.

The CDR3 loop is CASSLGQGNYGYTF. The CDR3 nucleotides are TGTGCCAGCAGCTTAGGACAGGGAAACTATGGCTACACCTTC. V usage is TRBV9 and J usage is TRBJ1-2, with TRBD1 matching over 8 bases. The CDR3 runs 14 residues. Germline CDR1 reads SGDLS; CDR2 reads YYNGEE. The trim removed 4 bases at V and 2 bases at J, leaving 4 bases unmatched.

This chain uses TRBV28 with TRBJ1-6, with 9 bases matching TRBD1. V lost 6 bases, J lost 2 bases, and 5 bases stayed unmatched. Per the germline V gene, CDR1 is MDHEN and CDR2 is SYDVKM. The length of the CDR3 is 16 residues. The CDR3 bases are TGTGCCAGCAGGGGACAGGGAAAAGCCTATAATTCACCCCTCCACTTT. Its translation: CASRGQGKAYNSPLHF.

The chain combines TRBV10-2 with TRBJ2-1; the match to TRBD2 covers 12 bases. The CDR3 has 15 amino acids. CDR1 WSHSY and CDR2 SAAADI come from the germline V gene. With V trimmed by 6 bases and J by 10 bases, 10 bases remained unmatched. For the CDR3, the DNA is TGCGCCAGCAGACCGGGACTAGCGGGCAACAGGGAGCAGTTCTTC. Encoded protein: CASRPGLAGNREQFF.

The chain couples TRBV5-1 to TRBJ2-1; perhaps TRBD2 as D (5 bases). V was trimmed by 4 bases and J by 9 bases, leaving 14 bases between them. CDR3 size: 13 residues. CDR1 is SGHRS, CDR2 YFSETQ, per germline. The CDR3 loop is CASSPDGEGEQFF. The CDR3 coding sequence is TGCGCCAGCAGCCCGGACGGTGAGGGTGAGCAGTTCTTC. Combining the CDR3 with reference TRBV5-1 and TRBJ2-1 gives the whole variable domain KAGVTQTPRYLIKTRGQQVTLSCSPISGHRSVSWYQQTPGQGLQFLFEYFSETQRNKGNFPGRFSGRQFSNSRSEMNVSTLELGDSALYLCASSPDGEGEQFFGPGTRLTVL.

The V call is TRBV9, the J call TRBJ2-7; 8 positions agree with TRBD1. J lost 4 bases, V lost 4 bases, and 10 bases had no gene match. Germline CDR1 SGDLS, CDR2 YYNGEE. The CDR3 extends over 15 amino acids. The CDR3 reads CASSPPLGQGYEQYF. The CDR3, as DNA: TGTGCCAGCAGCCCCCCGTTAGGACAGGGTTACGAGCAGTACTTC.

The CDR3 protein is CANGQGAEQYF. The CDR3 coding sequence is TGTGCCAACGGACAGGGGGCCGAGCAGTACTTC. The V and J genes are TRBV10-3 and TRBJ2-7; 11 bases map to TRBD1. The CDR3 loop spans 11 amino acids. Germline V lookup: CDR1 ENHRY, CDR2 SYGVKD. Unmatched junction bases numbered 2, after V lost 10 bases and J lost 6 bases.

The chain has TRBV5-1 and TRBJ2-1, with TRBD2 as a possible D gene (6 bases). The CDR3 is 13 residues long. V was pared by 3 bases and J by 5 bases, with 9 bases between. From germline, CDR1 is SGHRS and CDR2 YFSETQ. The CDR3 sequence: CASSSGVDNEQFF. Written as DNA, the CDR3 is TGCGCCAGCAGCTCGGGGGTCGACAATGAGCAGTTCTTC.